Many counts were recorded for the clone carrying this TCR beta chain. RNA extraction was followed by reverse transcription into cDNA, which acted as the sequencing template. TCRdb keeps only in-frame clones here, not all; method: immunoSEQ multiplex PCR. Of a few hundred thousand clones detected, around two fifths appear once; the ten largest clones hold roughly 2.6%. This record comes from a study of CD8+ T cells in alopecia areata. Study-wide context: Scoring of treated patients' severity used the percentage of affected scalp area.

Germline CDR1 reads KGHSH; CDR2 reads LQKENI. V dropped 4 bases and J dropped 8 bases, with 12 bases sitting between them. The CDR3 sequence is 13 residues long. Documented treatment: oral pan-JAK inhibitor, 5-10 mg twice daily. The receptor was derived from a human donor with alopecia areata. The sequencing here drew on CD4+ T cells sorted from blood, taken at approximately week 36, from a patient treated with tofacitinib. The rearrangement joins TRBV18 to TRBJ1-5, with unresolved D. The CDR3 DNA reads TGTGCCAGCTCACGAAATGTCAAGGAGCCCCAGCATTTT. Amino acid sequence: CASSRNVKEPQHF.